This T cell receptor (beta chain) was found in a study of blood T cell repertoires in COVID-19 (dated by TCRdb to about 2020). About the investigation overall: The collaborator samples originated in the United States, Italy and Spain and spanned the acute and convalescent phases of COVID-19. The prospective study material was composed of cDNA or gDNA derived from T cells, B-cell-depleted T cells, or PBMCs. Deeply sampled blood TCRbeta repertoires from subjects exposed to, actively infected with, or recovered from COVID-19 were included in the dataset. The repertoires were released in a freely available public database intended as a resource for research on the immune response to SARS-CoV-2. The samples were drawn from two sources: the first 160 participants of the ongoing ImmuneRACE study, and fewer than 1,500 subjects contributed by 6 global collaborators. Sample metadata almost always included a de-identified subject ID, COVID-19 status, age in years and sex. Where available, HLA class I and class II types were obtained from metadata supplied by the sample provider rather than from assay-based typing.

TCRbeta CDR3 regions were amplified from genomic DNA using the immunoSEQ Assay, a bias-controlled multiplex PCR. The source study handled its data this way. The number of nucleated cells in each sample was estimated from the amplification of reference gene primers within the assay. Sequence reads were collapsed and filtered to measure the absolute abundance of every unique TCRbeta CDR3 rearrangement. Productive Simpson clonality was computed per sample as the square root of Simpson's diversity index over productive rearrangements. TCRdb limited this immuneACCESS table to in-frame rearrangements with V and J called. A share of clones is missing; checked studies link under half to unresolved V genes, and the rest is unexplained. The V and J calls and clone size are taken from that table; D and trimming were inferred from the DNA. Within this sample are over 200,000 clones, with 84% of them counted one time only. The top ten clonotypes cover 6.8% of the sample.

Participants in the prospective study were enrolled through a virtual design, were aged roughly 18 to 100 years, and lived in some 24 United States geographic areas. Cohort assignment in the prospective study relied on participant-reported clinical history from a screening survey and a study questionnaire. ImmuneRACE Cohort 3 recovered participants were defined by two consecutive negative NP/OP PCR tests, healthcare professional clearance, or symptom resolution. Mobile phlebotomists in the prospective study collected whole blood, serum and a nasopharyngeal or oropharyngeal swab from every participant. Over an approximately 2-month period, participants in the prospective study had the option of providing additional blood draws and questionnaires. Before DNA extraction, blood samples from the prospective study were shipped at room temperature or frozen. General conclusions and limits of the study: The quantity of clinical and demographic metadata differed by source and by participant and was supplied without curation.

CDR1 and CDR2, per the germline V gene, are SNHLY and FYNNEI. The CDR3 spans 12 residues, from the cysteine through the phenylalanine. CDR3 DNA is the only sequence kept; it has 36 bases, read in frame from the first base. V gives up 6 bases and J gives up 5 bases, and the segment between their germline ends measures 8 bases. Points on this clone: It lacks a known antigen. No much larger clone exists at a distance of one base, and base qualities are not known.

This TCR derives from a woman between 35 and 50 years old who had recovered from COVID-19. The specimen sequenced was PBMCs or T cells enriched from blood (not recorded which). The sequence is built from TRBV2 and TRBJ2-1, and perhaps TRBD1 as D gene, on 6 matching bases. The bases read TGTGCCAGCAGGAGGACAGACAATGAGCAGTTCTTC. Its coded protein is CASRRTDNEQFF.